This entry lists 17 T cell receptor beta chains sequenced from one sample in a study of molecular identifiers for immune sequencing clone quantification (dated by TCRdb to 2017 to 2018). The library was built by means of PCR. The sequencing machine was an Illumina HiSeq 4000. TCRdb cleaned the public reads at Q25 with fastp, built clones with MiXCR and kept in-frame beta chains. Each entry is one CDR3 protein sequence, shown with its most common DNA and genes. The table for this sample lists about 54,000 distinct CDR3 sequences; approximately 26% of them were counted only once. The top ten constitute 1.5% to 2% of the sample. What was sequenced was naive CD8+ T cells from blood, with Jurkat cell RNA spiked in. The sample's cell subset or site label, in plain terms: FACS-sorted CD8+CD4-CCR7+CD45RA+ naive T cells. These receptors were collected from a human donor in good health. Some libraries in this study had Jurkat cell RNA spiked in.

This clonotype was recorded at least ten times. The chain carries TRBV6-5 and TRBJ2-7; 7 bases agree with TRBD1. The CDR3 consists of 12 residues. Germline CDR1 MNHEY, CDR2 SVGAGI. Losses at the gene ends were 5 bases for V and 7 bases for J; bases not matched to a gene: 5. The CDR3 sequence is CASSQTGDEQYF. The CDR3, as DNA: TGTGCCAGCAGTCAAACAGGGGATGAGCAGTACTTC.

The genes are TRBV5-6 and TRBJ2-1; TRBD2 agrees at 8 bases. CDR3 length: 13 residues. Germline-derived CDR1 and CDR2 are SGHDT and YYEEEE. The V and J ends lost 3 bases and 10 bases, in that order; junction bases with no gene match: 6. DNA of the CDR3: TGTGCCAGCAGCTGGCCGGGAGGGTGGGAGCAGTTCTTC. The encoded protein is CASSWPGGWEQFF.

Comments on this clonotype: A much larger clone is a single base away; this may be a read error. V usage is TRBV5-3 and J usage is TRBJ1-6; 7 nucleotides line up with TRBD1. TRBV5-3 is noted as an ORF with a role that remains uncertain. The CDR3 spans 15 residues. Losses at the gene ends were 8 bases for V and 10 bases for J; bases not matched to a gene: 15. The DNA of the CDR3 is TGTGCCAGCAGCAATGAGGGCAGGGGGAGGTCACCCCTCCACTTT. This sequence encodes CASSNEGRGRSPLHF.

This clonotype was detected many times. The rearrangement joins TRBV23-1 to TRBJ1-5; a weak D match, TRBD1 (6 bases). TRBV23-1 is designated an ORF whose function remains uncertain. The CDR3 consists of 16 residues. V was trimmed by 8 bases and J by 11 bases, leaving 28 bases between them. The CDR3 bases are TGCGCCAGCTCACAGTCGGTCCATTGGGGGGCCGGGGCCCAGCATTTT. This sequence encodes CASSQSVHWGAGAQHF.

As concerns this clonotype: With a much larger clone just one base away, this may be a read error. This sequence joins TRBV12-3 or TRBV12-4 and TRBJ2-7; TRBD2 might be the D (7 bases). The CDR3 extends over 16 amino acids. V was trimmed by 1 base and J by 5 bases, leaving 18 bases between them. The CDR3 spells CASSLEPGTSGNEQYF. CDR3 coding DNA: TGTGCCAGCAGTTTAGAACCCGGGACAAGCGGGAACGAGCAGTACTTC.

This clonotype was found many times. The CDR3 DNA reads TGTGCCACCAGCAACCTACAGTCAAACTTAGAAAAACTGTTTTTT. This encodes CATSNLQSNLEKLFF. The chain has TRBV15 and TRBJ1-4; the D is unclear. V lost 4 bases and J lost 8, with 17 bases in between. Germline V gene sequence: CDR1 LNHNV, CDR2 YYDKDF (reference sequence). The CDR3 covers 15 residues. The whole variable domain, filled in from reference TRBV15 and TRBJ1-4, reads DAMVIQNPRYQVTQFGKPVTLSCSQTLNHNVMYWYQQKSSQAPKLLFHYYDKDFNNEADTPDNFQSRRPNTSFCFLDIRSPGLGDTAMYLCATSNLQSNLEKLFFGSGTQLSVL.

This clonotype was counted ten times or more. The CDR3 is CASSSGTGGVENTEAFF. CDR3 in DNA: TGTGCCAGCAGCTCCGGGACAGGGGGCGTCGAGAACACTGAAGCTTTCTTT. The chain couples TRBV7-9 to TRBJ1-1; 12 bases map to TRBD1. Germline loops: CDR1 SEHNR, CDR2 FQNEAQ (reference sequence). The V segment lost 4 bases and the J segment 1 base; nucleotides outside the gene matches: 7. This CDR3 is built from 17 residues. Filled out from reference TRBV7-9 and TRBJ1-1, the complete variable domain reads DTGVSQNPRHKITKRGQNVTFRCDPISEHNRLYWYRQTLGQGPEFLTYFQNEAQLEKSRLLSDRFSAERPKGSFSTLEIQRTEQGDSAMYLCASSSGTGGVENTEAFFGQGTRLTVV.

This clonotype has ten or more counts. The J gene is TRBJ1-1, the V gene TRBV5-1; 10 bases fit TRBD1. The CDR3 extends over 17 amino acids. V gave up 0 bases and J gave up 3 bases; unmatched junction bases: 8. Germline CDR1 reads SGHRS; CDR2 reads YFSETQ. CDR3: CASSLAGTGVYYTEAFF. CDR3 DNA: TGCGCCAGCAGCTTGGCTGGGACAGGGGTTTATTACACTGAAGCTTTCTTT.

The CDR3: CSVGAGVAFF. Here the CDR3 DNA reads TGCAGCGTGGGGGCGGGGGTTGCTTTCTTT. The chain uses TRBV29-1 and TRBJ1-1; the D gene is possibly TRBD1 (6 bases). Germline loops: CDR1 SQVTM, CDR2 ANQGSEA. Trimming cost V 6 bases and J 11 bases, with 13 bases left between them. This CDR3 contains 10 residues.

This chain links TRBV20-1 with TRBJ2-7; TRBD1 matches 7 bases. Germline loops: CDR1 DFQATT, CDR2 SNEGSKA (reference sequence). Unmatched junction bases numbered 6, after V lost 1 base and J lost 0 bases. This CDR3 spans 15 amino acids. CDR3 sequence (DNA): TGCAGTGCTAGAGGACTACAGGGGTTCTCCTACGAGCAGTACTTC. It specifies CSARGLQGFSYEQYF.

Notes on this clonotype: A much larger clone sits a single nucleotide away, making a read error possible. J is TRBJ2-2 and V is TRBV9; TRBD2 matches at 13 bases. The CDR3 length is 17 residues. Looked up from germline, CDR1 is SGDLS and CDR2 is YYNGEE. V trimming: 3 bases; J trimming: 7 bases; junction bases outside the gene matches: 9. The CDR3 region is CASSGGLAGKSNGELFF. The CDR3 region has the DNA TGTGCCAGCAGCGGGGGACTAGCGGGGAAATCCAACGGGGAGCTGTTTTTT.

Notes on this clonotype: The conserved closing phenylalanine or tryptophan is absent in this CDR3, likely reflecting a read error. This CDR3 reads CSARPLPTGWSSYEQYL. In DNA form, the CDR3 reads TGCAGTGCTAGACCCCTCCCTACAGGTTGGAGCTCCTACGAGCAGTACCTC. The gene calls are TRBV20-1 and TRBJ2-7, with a possible D match to TRBD1 (5 bases). This CDR3 region has 17 residues. From germline, CDR1 is DFQATT and CDR2 SNEGSKA (reference sequence). Trimming removed 2 bases from V and 0 bases from J, with 20 bases in between.

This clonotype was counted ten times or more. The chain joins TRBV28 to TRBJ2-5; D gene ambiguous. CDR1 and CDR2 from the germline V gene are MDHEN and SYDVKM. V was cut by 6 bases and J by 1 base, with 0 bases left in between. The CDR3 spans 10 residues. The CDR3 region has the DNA TGTGCCAGCAGCCAAGAGACCCAGTACTTC. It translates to CASSQETQYF.

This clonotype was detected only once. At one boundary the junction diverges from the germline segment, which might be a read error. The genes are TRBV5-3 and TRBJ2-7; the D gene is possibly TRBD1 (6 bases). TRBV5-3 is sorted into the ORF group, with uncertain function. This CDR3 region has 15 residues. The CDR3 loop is CASSLEAGDAYERHF. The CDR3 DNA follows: TGTGCCAGCAGCTTGGAGGCAGGGGACGCCTACGAGCGGCACTTC.

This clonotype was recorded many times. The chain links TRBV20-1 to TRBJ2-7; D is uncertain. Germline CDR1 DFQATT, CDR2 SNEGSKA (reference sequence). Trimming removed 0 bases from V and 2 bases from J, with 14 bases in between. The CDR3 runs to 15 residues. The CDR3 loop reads CSARDSTIKTYEQYF. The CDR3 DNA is TGCAGTGCTAGAGATTCAACTATCAAGACCTACGAGCAGTACTTC.

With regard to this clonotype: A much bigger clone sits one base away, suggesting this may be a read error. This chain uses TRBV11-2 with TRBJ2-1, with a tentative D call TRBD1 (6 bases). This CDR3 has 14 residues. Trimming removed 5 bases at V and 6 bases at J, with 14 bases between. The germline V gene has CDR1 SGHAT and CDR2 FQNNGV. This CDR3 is CASSVGARVNEQFF. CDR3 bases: TGTGCCAGCAGCGTGGGGGCCCGAGTCAATGAGCAGTTCTTC.

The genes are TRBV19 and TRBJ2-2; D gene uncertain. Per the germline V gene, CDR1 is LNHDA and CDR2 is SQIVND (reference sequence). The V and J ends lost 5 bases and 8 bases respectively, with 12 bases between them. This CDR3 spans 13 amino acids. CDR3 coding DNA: TGTGCCAGTAGTGTCCTGGCGGAAGGGGAGCTGTTTTTT. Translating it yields CASSVLAEGELFF.